Below are 9 T cell receptor beta chains sequenced from a single sample in a study of blood T cell repertoires in COVID-19. The repertoire was sequenced with immunoSEQ multiplex PCR; TCRdb's copy has only in-frame clones and lacks some. There are 99,000 or so clones in the sample; about nine tenths occur only once, and roughly 15% lies in the top ten. Sequencing was performed on peripheral blood. The receptors stem from a man in his fifties or sixties with acute or convalescent COVID-19.

The chain employs TRBV4-1 and TRBJ2-3; 11 bases are shared with TRBD2. Germline V CDR1 and CDR2: MGHRA, YSYEKL. The CDR3 spans 17 residues. V lost 3 bases and J lost 2; bases outside the gene matches: 7. This CDR3 is CASSQATSGSYTDTQYF. The DNA for the CDR3 is TGCGCCAGCAGCCAGGCCACTAGCGGGAGTTACACAGATACGCAGTATTTT.

The chain links TRBV28 to TRBJ1-1, with TRBD1 identical over 9 bases. The CDR3 is 17 residues long. Germline trimming cut 1 base from V and 7 bases from J; bases unmatched to any gene: 13. Germline CDR1 MDHEN, CDR2 SYDVKM. CDR3 residues: CASSLLLGTGHPHEAFF. The CDR3 region has the DNA TGTGCCAGCAGTTTATTATTAGGGACAGGGCATCCCCATGAAGCTTTCTTT.

This chain links TRBV25-1 with TRBJ1-6; 12 bases map to TRBD1. Germline assignment: CDR1 MGHDK and CDR2 SYGVNS. This CDR3 spans 17 amino acids. Trimming removed 4 bases from V and 9 bases from J; junction bases left unmatched: 10. CDR3: CASSGGQGALSSSPLHF. The CDR3 DNA follows: TGTGCCAGCAGTGGGGGACAGGGGGCCTTATCAAGTTCACCCCTCCACTTT.

This chain links TRBV28 with TRBJ1-6, with 8 bases identical to TRBD1. V lost 1 base and J lost 14; bases outside the gene matches: 13. This CDR3 comprises 16 residues. Germline CDR1 MDHEN, CDR2 SYDVKM. Written as DNA, the CDR3 is TGTGCCAGCAGTTTATATTCGGCAGGGGGCCTTTTAACCCTCCACTTT. It translates to CASSLYSAGGLLTLHF.

This clone was detected a few times. This rearrangement joins TRBV6-5 to TRBJ2-2; a weak D match, TRBD1 (6 bases). Trimming removed 7 bases at V and 7 bases at J, with 19 bases between. In germline, CDR1 is MNHEY, CDR2 SVGAGI. The CDR3 loop spans 15 amino acids. The CDR3 DNA follows: TGTGCCAGCAAAGTGGGACAAGGGTCCGTCGGGGAGCTGTTTTTT. This gives the protein CASKVGQGSVGELFF.

This clone was seen only once. DNA of the CDR3: TGTGCCTGGAGTGTCAGGGTAGACACTGAAGCTTTCTTT. Translated: CAWSVRVDTEAFF. V is TRBV30 and J is TRBJ1-1, with a possible D match to TRBD1 (5 bases). This CDR3 comprises 13 residues. Germline V gene lookup returns CDR1 GTSNPN and CDR2 SVGIG (reference sequence). V shed 0 bases and J shed 3 bases, with 8 bases lying between them.

This clone was observed a few times. The chain uses TRBV6-5 and TRBJ1-5; D is unclear. Trimming left V 5 bases short and J 3 bases short, with 8 bases between. CDR1 is MNHEY, CDR2 SVGAGI, per germline. The CDR3 spans 13 residues. CDR3 nucleotide sequence: TGTGCCAGCAGTACTGTCCACAATCAGCCCCAGCATTTT. The encoded protein is CASSTVHNQPQHF.

V gene TRBV27 combines with J gene TRBJ1-1; TRBD1 agrees at 7 bases. The CDR3 totals 16 residues. V was pared by 5 bases and J by 0 bases, with 9 bases of the junction left unmatched. The germline gives CDR1 MNHEY, CDR2 SMNVEV (reference sequence). The chain's CDR3 is CASSLQGRGLNTEAFF. The CDR3 DNA follows: TGTGCCAGCAGTCTACAGGGGCGCGGGTTGAACACTGAAGCTTTCTTT.

The J gene is TRBJ2-7, the V gene TRBV5-5; perhaps TRBD1 as D (6 bases). The germline V and J ends were trimmed by 1 base and 3 bases, with 11 bases remaining between them. This CDR3 is built from 14 residues. CDR1 is SGHKS, CDR2 YYEKEE, per germline (reference sequence). The CDR3 here is CASSLTGSFYEQYF. The CDR3 DNA is TGTGCCAGCAGCTTGACAGGGAGTTTCTACGAGCAGTACTTC.